This T cell receptor (beta chain) is drawn from a study of control samples from healthy donors and cancer patients. The CDR3 totals 15 residues. Trimming stripped 9 bases from V and 5 bases from J, with 20 bases between. Germline CDR1 KGHDR, CDR2 SFDVKD. Only in-frame clones appear in the TCRdb table, and some are missing; sequencing was by immunoSEQ multiplex PCR. The repertoire holds roughly 130,000 clones, with 85% to 95% as singletons. The sequence derives from a young man in good health. Material: blood. The rearrangement uses TRBV24-1 and TRBJ2-3, with D tentatively TRBD2 (6 bases). CDR3 protein: CATYFRKRAVDTQYF. The CDR3 region has the DNA TGTGCCACCTACTTTCGGAAGCGGGCGGTAGATACGCAGTATTTT.